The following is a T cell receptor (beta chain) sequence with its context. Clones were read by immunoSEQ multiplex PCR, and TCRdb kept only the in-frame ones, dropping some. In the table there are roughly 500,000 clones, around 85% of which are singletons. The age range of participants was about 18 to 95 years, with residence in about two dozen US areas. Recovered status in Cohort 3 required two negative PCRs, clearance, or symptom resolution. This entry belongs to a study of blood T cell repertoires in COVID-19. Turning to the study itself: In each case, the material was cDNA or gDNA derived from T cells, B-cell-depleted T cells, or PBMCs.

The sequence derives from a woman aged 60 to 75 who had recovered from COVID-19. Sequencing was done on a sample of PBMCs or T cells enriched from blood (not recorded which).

In DNA form, the CDR3 reads TGCGCCAGCAGCGCGCGACTCGCGCTGAATGAGCAGTTCTTC. This gives the protein CASSARLALNEQFF. The chain recombines TRBV5-1 with TRBJ2-1; unclear D gene. The V end lost 4 bases, the J end lost 7 bases, and 15 bases lay between the germline ends. The CDR3 covers 14 residues. Germline values: CDR1 SGHRS, CDR2 YFSETQ.